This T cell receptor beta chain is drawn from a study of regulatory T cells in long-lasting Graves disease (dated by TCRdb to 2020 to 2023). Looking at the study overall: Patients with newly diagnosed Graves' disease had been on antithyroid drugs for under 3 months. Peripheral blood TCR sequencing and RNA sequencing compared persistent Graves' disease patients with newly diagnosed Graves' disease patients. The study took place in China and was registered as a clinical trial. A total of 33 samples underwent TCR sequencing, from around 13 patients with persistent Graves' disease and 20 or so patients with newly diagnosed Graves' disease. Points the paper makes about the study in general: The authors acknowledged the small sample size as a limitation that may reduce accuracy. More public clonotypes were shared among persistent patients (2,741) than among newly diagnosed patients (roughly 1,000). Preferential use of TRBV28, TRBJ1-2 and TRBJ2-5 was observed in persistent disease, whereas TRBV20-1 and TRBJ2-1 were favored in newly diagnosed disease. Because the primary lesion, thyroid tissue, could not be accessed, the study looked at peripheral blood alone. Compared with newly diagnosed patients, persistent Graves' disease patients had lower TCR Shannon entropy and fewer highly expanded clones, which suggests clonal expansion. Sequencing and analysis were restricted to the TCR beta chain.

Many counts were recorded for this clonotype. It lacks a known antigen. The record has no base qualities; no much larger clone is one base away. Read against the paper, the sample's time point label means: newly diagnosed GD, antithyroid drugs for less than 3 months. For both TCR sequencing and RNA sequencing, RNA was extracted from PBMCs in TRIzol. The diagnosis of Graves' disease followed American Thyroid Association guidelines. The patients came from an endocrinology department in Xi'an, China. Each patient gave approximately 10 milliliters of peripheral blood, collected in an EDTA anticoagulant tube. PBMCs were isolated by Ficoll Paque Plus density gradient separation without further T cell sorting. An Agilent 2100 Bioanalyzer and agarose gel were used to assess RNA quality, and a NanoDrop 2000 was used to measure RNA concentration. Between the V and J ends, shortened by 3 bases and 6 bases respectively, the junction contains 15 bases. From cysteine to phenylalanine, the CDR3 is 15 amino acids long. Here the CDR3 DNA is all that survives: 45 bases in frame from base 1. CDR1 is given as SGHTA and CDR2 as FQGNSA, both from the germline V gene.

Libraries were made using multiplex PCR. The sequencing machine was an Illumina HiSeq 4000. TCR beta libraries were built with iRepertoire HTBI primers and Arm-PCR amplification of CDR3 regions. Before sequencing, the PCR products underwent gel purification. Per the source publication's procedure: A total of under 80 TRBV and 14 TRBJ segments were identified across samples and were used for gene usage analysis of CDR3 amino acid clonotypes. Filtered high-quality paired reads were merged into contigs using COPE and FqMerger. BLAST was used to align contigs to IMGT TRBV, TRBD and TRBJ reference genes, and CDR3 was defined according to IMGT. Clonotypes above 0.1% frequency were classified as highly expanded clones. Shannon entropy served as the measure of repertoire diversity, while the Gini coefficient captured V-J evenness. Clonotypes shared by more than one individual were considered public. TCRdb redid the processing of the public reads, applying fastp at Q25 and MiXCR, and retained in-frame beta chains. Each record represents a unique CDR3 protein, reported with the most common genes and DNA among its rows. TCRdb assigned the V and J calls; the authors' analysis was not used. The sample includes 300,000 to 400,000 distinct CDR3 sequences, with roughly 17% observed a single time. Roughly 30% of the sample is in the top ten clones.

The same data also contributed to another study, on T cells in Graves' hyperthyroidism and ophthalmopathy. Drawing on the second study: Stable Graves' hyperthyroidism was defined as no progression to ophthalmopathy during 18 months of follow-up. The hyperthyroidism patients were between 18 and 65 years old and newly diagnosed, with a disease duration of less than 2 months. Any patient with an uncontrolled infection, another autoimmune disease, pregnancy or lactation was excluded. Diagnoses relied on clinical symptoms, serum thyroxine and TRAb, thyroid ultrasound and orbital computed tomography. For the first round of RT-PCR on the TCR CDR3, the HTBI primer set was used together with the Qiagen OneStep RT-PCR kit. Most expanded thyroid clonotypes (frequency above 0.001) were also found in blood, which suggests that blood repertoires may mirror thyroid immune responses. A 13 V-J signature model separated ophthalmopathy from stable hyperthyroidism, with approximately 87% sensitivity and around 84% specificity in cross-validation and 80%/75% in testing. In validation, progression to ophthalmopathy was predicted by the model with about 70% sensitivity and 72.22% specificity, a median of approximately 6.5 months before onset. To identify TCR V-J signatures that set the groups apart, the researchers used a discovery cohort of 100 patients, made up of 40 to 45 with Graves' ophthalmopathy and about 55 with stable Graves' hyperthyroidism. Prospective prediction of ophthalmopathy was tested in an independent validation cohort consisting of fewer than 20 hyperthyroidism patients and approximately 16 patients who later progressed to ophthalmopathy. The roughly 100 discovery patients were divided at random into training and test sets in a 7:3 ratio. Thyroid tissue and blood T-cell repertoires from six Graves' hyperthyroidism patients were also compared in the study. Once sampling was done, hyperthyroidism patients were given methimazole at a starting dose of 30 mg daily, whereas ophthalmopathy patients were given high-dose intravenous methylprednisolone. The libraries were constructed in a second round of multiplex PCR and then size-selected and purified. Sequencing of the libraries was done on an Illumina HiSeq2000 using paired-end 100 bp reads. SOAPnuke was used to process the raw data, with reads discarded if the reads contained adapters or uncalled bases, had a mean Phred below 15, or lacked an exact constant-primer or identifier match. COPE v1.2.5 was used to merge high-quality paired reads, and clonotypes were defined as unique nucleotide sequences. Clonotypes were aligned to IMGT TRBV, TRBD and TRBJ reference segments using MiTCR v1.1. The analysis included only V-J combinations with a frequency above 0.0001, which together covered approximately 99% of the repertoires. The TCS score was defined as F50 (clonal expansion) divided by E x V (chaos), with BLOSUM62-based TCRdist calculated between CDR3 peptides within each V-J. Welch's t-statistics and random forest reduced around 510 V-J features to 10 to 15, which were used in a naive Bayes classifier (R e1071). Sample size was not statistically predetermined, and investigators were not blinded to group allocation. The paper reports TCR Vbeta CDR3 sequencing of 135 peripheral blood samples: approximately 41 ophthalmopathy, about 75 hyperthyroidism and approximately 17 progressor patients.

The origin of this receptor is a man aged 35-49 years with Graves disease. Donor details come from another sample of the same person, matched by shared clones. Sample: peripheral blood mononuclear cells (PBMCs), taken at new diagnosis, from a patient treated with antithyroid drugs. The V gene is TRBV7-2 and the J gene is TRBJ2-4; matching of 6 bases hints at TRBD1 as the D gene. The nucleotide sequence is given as TGTGCCAGCAGCTTGCAAACAGGGCCGGGAAACATTCAGTACTTC. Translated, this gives CASSLQTGPGNIQYF.